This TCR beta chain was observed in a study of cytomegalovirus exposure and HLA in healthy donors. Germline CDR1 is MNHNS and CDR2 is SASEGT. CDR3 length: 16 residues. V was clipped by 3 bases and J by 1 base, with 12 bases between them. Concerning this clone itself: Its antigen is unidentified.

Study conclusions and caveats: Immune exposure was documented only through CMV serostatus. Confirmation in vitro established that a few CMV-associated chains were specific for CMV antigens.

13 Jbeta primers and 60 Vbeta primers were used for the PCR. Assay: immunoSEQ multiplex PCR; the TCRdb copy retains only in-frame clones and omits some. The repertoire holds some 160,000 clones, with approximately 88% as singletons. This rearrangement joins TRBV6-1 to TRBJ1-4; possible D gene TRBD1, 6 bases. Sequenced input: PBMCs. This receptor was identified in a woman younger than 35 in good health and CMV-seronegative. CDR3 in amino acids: CASSESTGVTNEKLFF. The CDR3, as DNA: TGTGCCAGCAGTGAGTCGACAGGCGTAACTAATGAAAAACTGTTTTTT.